This TCR beta chain was retrieved from a study of blood T cells in healthy people across ages. Study-level information: Capture via template switching afforded approximately one barcoded beta molecule per two T cells.

The individuals who served as donors were healthy Caucasians living in Russia, aged about 6 to 95. The germline CDR1 and CDR2 sequences are SGHRS and YFSETQ. Trimming removed 4 bases at V and 4 bases at J, with 18 bases between. The CDR3 loop spans 16 amino acids. The use of a sample-barcoded 5' primer and a J-beta primer mix characterized a second PCR of roughly 6 to 11 cycles. A template-switch adaptor that had 12 random nucleotides put a tag on each cDNA molecule. TCRdb itself ran the 5' RACE reads through MiXCR, one entry per CDR3 protein. The sample comprises 650,000 to 1,000,000 distinct CDR3 sequences, under 40% of which are singletons, and about an eighth rests with the top ten.

The sequenced sample consisted of blood. The receptor was derived from a man aged 18 to 29 in good health. The V gene is TRBV5-1, the J gene TRBJ2-1, with D possibly being TRBD2 (6 bases). CDR3 sequence (DNA): TGCGCCAGCAGCCCACCTCCGGGACGGGGGTACAATGAGCAGTTCTTC. Translation: CASSPPPGRGYNEQFF. The full variable domain, in which reference TRBV5-1 and TRBJ2-1 provide the parts outside the CDR3, is KAGVTQTPRYLIKTRGQQVTLSCSPISGHRSVSWYQQTPGQGLQFLFEYFSETQRNKGNFPGRFSGRQFSNSRSEMNVSTLELGDSALYLCASSPPPGRGYNEQFFGPGTRLTVL.